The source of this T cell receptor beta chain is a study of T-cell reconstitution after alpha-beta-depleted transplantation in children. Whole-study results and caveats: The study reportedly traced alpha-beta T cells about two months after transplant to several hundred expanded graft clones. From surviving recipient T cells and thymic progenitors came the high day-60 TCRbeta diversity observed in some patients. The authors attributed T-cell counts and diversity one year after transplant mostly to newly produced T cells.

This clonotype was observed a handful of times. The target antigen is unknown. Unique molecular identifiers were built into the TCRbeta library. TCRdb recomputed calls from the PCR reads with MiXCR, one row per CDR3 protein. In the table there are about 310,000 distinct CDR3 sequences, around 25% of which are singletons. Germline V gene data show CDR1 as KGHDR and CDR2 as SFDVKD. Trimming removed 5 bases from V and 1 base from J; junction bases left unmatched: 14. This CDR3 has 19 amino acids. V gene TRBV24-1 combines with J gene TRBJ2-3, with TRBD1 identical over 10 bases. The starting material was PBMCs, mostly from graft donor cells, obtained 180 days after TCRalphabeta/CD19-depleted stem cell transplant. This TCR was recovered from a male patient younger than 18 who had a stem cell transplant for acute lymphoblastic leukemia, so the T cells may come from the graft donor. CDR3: CATSVSLWGTGDGTDTQYF. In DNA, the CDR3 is TGTGCCACCAGTGTCTCCTTATGGGGGACAGGGGACGGCACAGATACGCAGTATTTT.